A selection of T cell receptor beta chains follows, all from one sample in a study of human T cells and chemical hapten exposure. TCRdb re-analysed the RACE reads in MiXCR, keeping a single row per CDR3 protein. The profile covers about 120,000 distinct CDR3 sequences, with roughly 15% appearing a single time and around 0.99% taken by the ten largest. The source was whole blood, collected in connection with sensitization to the hapten diphenylcyclopropenone (DPC). The source of these receptors is a man aged 18 to 35 with alopecia areata. Some clones in this sample may be carry-over from other donors' samples. Each CDR3 is given with its conserved first and last residue. Each record gives: CDR3 DNA, CDR3 protein, D gene, J gene, clone size, V gene. The D gene is left open where the match is weak. A row's size may be missing; if present it is once, few, many or a size class.

CDR3nt: TGTGCCAGCAGGGTGCCCGGGGCCTCAGGTACCATTCAGTACTTC
CDR3aa: CASRVPGASGTIQYF
d_gene: NA
j_gene: TRBJ2-4
abundance: NA
v_gene: TRBV28

CDR3nt: TGTGCCAGCAGCATACGACAGGGGAGAGGCTACACCTTC
CDR3aa: CASSIRQGRGYTF
d_gene: TRBD1
j_gene: TRBJ1-2
abundance: NA
v_gene: TRBV7-2

CDR3nt: TGTGCCAGCAGTCTAACAAAGCCCCAGCATTTT
CDR3aa: CASSLTKPQHF
d_gene: NA
j_gene: TRBJ1-5
abundance: few
v_gene: TRBV12-3/TRBV12-4

CDR3nt: TGTGCCAGCAGCTTGGCTCTGGCAGGGGGAAAGACCCAGTACTTC
CDR3aa: CASSLALAGGKTQYF
d_gene: TRBD1
j_gene: TRBJ2-5
abundance: NA
v_gene: TRBV5-6

CDR3nt: TGTGCCAGCTCGTCCCCCCGTGGAGGGTCCTACGAGCAGTACTTC
CDR3aa: CASSSPRGGSYEQYF
d_gene: NA
j_gene: TRBJ2-7
abundance: NA
v_gene: TRBV7-9

CDR3nt: TGTGCCAGCAGTGTTACAGGGACGACTGAAAAACTGTTTTTT
CDR3aa: CASSVTGTTEKLFF
d_gene: NA
j_gene: TRBJ1-4
abundance: few
v_gene: TRBV2

CDR3nt: TGTGCCAGCAGCCTCATGAGGGTTACGAGGAGTGGCTACACCTTC
CDR3aa: CASSLMRVTRSGYTF
d_gene: NA
j_gene: TRBJ1-2
abundance: few
v_gene: TRBV7-8

CDR3nt: TGTGCCAGCAGCCAGGGGGACAGGGCCACAGATACGCAGTATTTT
CDR3aa: CASSQGDRATDTQYF
d_gene: TRBD1
j_gene: TRBJ2-3
abundance: few
v_gene: TRBV4-2

CDR3nt: TGCGCCAGCAGCCGCTCAGCCGGGACAGGCTTATGGAGCTACACCTTC
CDR3aa: CASSRSAGTGLWSYTF
d_gene: TRBD1
j_gene: TRBJ1-2
abundance: many
v_gene: TRBV4-1

CDR3nt: TGTGCCAGCAGCACCGGACAGGGTAACAATCAGCCCCAGCATTTT
CDR3aa: CASSTGQGNNQPQHF
d_gene: TRBD1
j_gene: TRBJ1-5
abundance: many
v_gene: TRBV7-9

CDR3nt: TGTGCCAGCAGTTTGGGGGTAGACTATGGCTACACCTTC
CDR3aa: CASSLGVDYGYTF
d_gene: NA
j_gene: TRBJ1-2
abundance: few
v_gene: TRBV28

CDR3nt: TGCAGCGCCGGGGAGAATTCTAACTATGGCTACACCTTC
CDR3aa: CSAGENSNYGYTF
d_gene: NA
j_gene: TRBJ1-2
abundance: few
v_gene: TRBV29-1

CDR3nt: TGTGCCACTGGGGGACGTGCCCGCACAGATACGCAGTATTTT
CDR3aa: CATGGRARTDTQYF
d_gene: NA
j_gene: TRBJ2-3
abundance: NA
v_gene: TRBV19

CDR3nt: TGTGCCAGCAGTTACTTGGACCTAATAGCCAAAAACATTCAGTACTTC
CDR3aa: CASSYLDLIAKNIQYF
d_gene: NA
j_gene: TRBJ2-4
abundance: many
v_gene: TRBV6-2/TRBV6-3

CDR3nt: TGCAGTGCTAGGAGTATTGGACTAGCGGGGTTATATGAGCAGTTCTTC
CDR3aa: CSARSIGLAGLYEQFF
d_gene: TRBD2
j_gene: TRBJ2-1
abundance: few
v_gene: TRBV20-1

CDR3nt: TGTGCCAGCAGTTACGGGCTACGGGGCACCGGGGAGCTGTTTTTT
CDR3aa: CASSYGLRGTGELFF
d_gene: NA
j_gene: TRBJ2-2
abundance: few
v_gene: TRBV6-5

CDR3nt: TGTGCCATCAGTGAGTCTCCGACCACACGGATAAACACCGGGGAGCTGTTTTTT
CDR3aa: CAISESPTTRINTGELFF
d_gene: NA
j_gene: TRBJ2-2
abundance: few
v_gene: TRBV10-3

CDR3nt: TGTGCCAGCAGGGAGACAGGGTGGGGGACTGAAGCTTTCTTT
CDR3aa: CASRETGWGTEAFF
d_gene: TRBD1
j_gene: TRBJ1-1
abundance: few
v_gene: TRBV12-3/TRBV12-4

CDR3nt: TGTGCCAGCAGCTTGGACAGCCAAGAGACCCAGTACTTC
CDR3aa: CASSLDSQETQYF
d_gene: NA
j_gene: TRBJ2-5
abundance: many
v_gene: TRBV7-2

CDR3nt: TGTGCCAGTAGGAGGGATGGAAACACCATATATTTT
CDR3aa: CASRRDGNTIYF
d_gene: NA
j_gene: TRBJ1-3
abundance: many
v_gene: TRBV19

CDR3nt: TGTGCCAGCAGCCTTTCGGGACAGGGATATGGCTACACCTTC
CDR3aa: CASSLSGQGYGYTF
d_gene: TRBD1
j_gene: TRBJ1-2
abundance: few
v_gene: TRBV5-8

CDR3nt: TGTGCCAGCACCAACAGGGAGGGACTCGGCAATCAGCCCCAGCATTTT
CDR3aa: CASTNREGLGNQPQHF
d_gene: NA
j_gene: TRBJ1-5
abundance: NA
v_gene: TRBV12-3/TRBV12-4

CDR3nt: TGTGCCAGCAGCTTAGATCATCACAGTCAAGAGACCCAGTACTTC
CDR3aa: CASSLDHHSQETQYF
d_gene: NA
j_gene: TRBJ2-5
abundance: many
v_gene: TRBV11-2

CDR3nt: TGCGCCAGCAGCCCAGAGGGAACTAGCGGGGGGGCCTTCGATACGCAGTATTTT
CDR3aa: CASSPEGTSGGAFDTQYF
d_gene: TRBD2
j_gene: TRBJ2-3
abundance: NA
v_gene: TRBV4-3

CDR3nt: TGTGCCAGCAAGGACAGCCGGAATGAGCAGTTCTTC
CDR3aa: CASKDSRNEQFF
d_gene: NA
j_gene: TRBJ2-1
abundance: NA
v_gene: TRBV2

CDR3nt: TGTGCCAGCAGTTACGCCCCAGGGAAACCCTCTGGGGCCAACGTCCTGACTTTC
CDR3aa: CASSYAPGKPSGANVLTF
d_gene: NA
j_gene: TRBJ2-6
abundance: many
v_gene: TRBV6-2/TRBV6-3

CDR3nt: TGCGCCAGCAGCCAAGATCGCGGGAAGTTCTCTGGAAACACCATATATTTT
CDR3aa: CASSQDRGKFSGNTIYF
d_gene: NA
j_gene: TRBJ1-3
abundance: many
v_gene: TRBV4-3

CDR3nt: TGTGCCAGCAGTCAAAGGAATCAGCCCCAGCATTTT
CDR3aa: CASSQRNQPQHF
d_gene: NA
j_gene: TRBJ1-5
abundance: few
v_gene: TRBV27

CDR3nt: TGTGCCAGCAGCTTAATGTGGGCAGCCCAAGAGACCCAGTACTTC
CDR3aa: CASSLMWAAQETQYF
d_gene: NA
j_gene: TRBJ2-5
abundance: NA
v_gene: TRBV11-2

CDR3nt: TGTGCCAGCAGTAGGGATGGCGGGAGCACAGATACGCAGTATTTT
CDR3aa: CASSRDGGSTDTQYF
d_gene: NA
j_gene: TRBJ2-3
abundance: many
v_gene: TRBV6-4

CDR3nt: TGTGCCAGCAGCCAGGGGAGCCTCCGTTACAATGAGCAGTTCTTC
CDR3aa: CASSQGSLRYNEQFF
d_gene: NA
j_gene: TRBJ2-1
abundance: few
v_gene: TRBV5-4

CDR3nt: TGCGCCAGCAGCTTGCTTGGGAGCTCCTACGAGCAGTACTTC
CDR3aa: CASSLLGSSYEQYF
d_gene: NA
j_gene: TRBJ2-7
abundance: few
v_gene: TRBV5-1

CDR3nt: TGTGCCAGCAGCTTCCGTCCCGGGACTAGGAATGAGCAGTTCTTC
CDR3aa: CASSFRPGTRNEQFF
d_gene: TRBD2
j_gene: TRBJ2-1
abundance: few
v_gene: TRBV7-8

CDR3nt: TGCGCCAGCAGTGACCGCTTCCCAACCTACGAGCAGTACTTC
CDR3aa: CASSDRFPTYEQYF
d_gene: NA
j_gene: TRBJ2-7
abundance: NA
v_gene: TRBV5-1

CDR3nt: TGTGCCAGCAGCTTAGTAGTGCCCAGTAATGAAAAACTGTTTTTT
CDR3aa: CASSLVVPSNEKLFF
d_gene: NA
j_gene: TRBJ1-4
abundance: NA
v_gene: TRBV7-4

CDR3nt: TGCGCCAGCAGCCAAGTTGGTGCCAAAAACATTCAGTACTTC
CDR3aa: CASSQVGAKNIQYF
d_gene: NA
j_gene: TRBJ2-4
abundance: many
v_gene: TRBV4-1

CDR3nt: TGTGCCAGCAGCTTAGGGACACGACAAGAGACCCAGTACTTC
CDR3aa: CASSLGTRQETQYF
d_gene: NA
j_gene: TRBJ2-5
abundance: few
v_gene: TRBV7-8

CDR3nt: TGTGCCAGCAGCCCCGGACTTTCCGAGGCCCAGCATTTT
CDR3aa: CASSPGLSEAQHF
d_gene: NA
j_gene: TRBJ1-5
abundance: NA
v_gene: TRBV3-1

CDR3nt: TGTGCCAGCAGCAAAGCGGCAGGGGATGGGGCAGATACGCAGTATTTT
CDR3aa: CASSKAAGDGADTQYF
d_gene: NA
j_gene: TRBJ2-3
abundance: NA
v_gene: TRBV21-1